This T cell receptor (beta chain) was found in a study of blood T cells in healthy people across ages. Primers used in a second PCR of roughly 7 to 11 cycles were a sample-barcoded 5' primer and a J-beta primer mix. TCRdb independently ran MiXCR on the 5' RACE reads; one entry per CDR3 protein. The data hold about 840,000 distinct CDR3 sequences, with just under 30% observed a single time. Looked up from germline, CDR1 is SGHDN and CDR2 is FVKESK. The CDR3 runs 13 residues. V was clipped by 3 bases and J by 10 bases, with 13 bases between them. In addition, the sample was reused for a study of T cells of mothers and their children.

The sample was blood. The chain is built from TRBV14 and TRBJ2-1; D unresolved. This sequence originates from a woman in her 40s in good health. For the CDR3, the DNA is TGTGCCAGCAGCCACACTCCAAGAGGCGAGCAGTTCTTC. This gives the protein CASSHTPRGEQFF.